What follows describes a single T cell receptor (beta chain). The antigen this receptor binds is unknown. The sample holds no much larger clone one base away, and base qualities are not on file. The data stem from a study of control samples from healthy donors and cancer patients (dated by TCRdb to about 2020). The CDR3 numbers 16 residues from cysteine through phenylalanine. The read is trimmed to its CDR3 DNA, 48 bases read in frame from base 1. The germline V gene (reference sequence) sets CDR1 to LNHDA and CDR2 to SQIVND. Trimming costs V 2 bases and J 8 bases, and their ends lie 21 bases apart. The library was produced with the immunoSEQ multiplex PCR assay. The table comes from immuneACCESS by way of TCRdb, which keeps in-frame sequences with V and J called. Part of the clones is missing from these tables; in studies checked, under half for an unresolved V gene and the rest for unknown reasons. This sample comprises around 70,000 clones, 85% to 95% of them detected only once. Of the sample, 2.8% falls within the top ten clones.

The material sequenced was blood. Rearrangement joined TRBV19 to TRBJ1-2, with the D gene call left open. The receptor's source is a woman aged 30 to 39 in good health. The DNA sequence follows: TGTGCCAGTAGTATACAGAGGGCGGGTCTGTTGAGGGGCTACACCTTC. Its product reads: CASSIQRAGLLRGYTF.